The 9 T cell receptor beta chains given below trace back to one sample, sequenced in a study of cytomegalovirus exposure and HLA in healthy donors. With 60 Vbeta and 13 Jbeta primers, the PCR was carried out. Measured with immunoSEQ multiplex PCR; TCRdb has only the in-frame clones, and not every one. Counted here are 150,000 or so clones, about 80% occurring once; the ten biggest clones make up more than 10%. Sequencing input: PBMCs. The receptors were sampled from a young man in good health and CMV-seropositive.

A few counts support this clone. J is TRBJ2-1 and V is TRBV9, with 9 bases lining up with TRBD1. With V trimmed by 0 bases and J by 6 bases, 13 bases remained unmatched. Germline-derived CDR1 and CDR2 are SGDLS and YYNGEE. This CDR3 spans 18 amino acids. The CDR3 spells CASSVASLRDRVVNEQFF. DNA of the CDR3: TGTGCCAGCAGCGTAGCTTCCCTCCGGGACAGGGTGGTCAATGAGCAGTTCTTC. The full variable domain, its missing parts supplied by reference TRBV9 and TRBJ2-1, is DSGVTQTPKHLITATGQRVTLRCSPRSGDLSVYWYQQSLDQGLQFLIQYYNGEERAKGNILERFSAQQFPDLHSELNLSSLELGDSALYFCASSVASLRDRVVNEQFFGPGTRLTVL.

Details on this clone: Within the sample, other DNA sequences also encode this same CDR3. V gene TRBV9 combines with J gene TRBJ1-3, with D hard to call. Germline V gene data show CDR1 as SGDLS and CDR2 as YYNGEE. The V end was cut by 0 bases, the J end by 0 bases, with 7 bases between. CDR3 length: 15 residues. The CDR3 DNA follows: TGTGCCAGCAGCGTAGCCGGGGACTCTGGAAACACCATATATTTT. It specifies CASSVAGDSGNTIYF.

The chain joins TRBV9 to TRBJ1-3; D unresolved. Looked up from germline, CDR1 is SGDLS and CDR2 is YYNGEE. Trimming shortened V by 4 bases and J by 2 bases, and 16 bases separated the two germline ends. The CDR3 is made up of 16 amino acids. The DNA of the CDR3 is TGTGCCAGCAGCCCCCAAATTTCGGAGGCTGGAAACACCATATATTTT. Translated, it gives CASSPQISEAGNTIYF.

The chain employs TRBV7-8 and TRBJ1-2; TRBD1 matches 9 bases. Trimming took 2 bases from V and 4 from J; bases not matched to a gene: 5. Germline-derived CDR1 and CDR2 are SGHVS and FQNEAQ. This CDR3 contains 15 residues. The CDR3 sequence: CASSLWGQGSYGYTF. CDR3 in DNA: TGTGCCAGCAGCTTATGGGGACAGGGTAGCTATGGCTACACCTTC.

This clone was seen more than once but under ten times. The rearrangement uses TRBV28 and TRBJ1-4; D perhaps matches TRBD1 (6 bases). Trimming removed 3 bases from V and 12 bases from J, with 14 bases in between. Germline lookup yields CDR1 MDHEN and CDR2 SYDVKM. The CDR3 is made up of 13 amino acids. This chain's CDR3 is CASSLIRGRELFF. The CDR3 nucleotides read TGTGCCAGCAGTTTGATCAGGGGTAGGGAACTGTTTTTT. The entire variable domain, with the rest obtained from reference TRBV28 and TRBJ1-4, is as follows: DVKVTQSSRYLVKRTGEKVFLECVQDMDHENMFWYRQDPGLGLRLIYFSYDVKMKEKGDIPEGYSVSREKKERFSLILESASTNQTSMYLCASSLIRGRELFFGSGTQLSVL.

The genes are TRBV18 and TRBJ2-7; 10 bases fit TRBD1. The length of the CDR3 is 15 residues. The V segment lost 5 bases and the J segment 3 bases; nucleotides outside the gene matches: 7. Germline V gene data show CDR1 as KGHSH and CDR2 as LQKENI. The CDR3 sequence is CASSSKDRGSYEQYF. CDR3 nucleotides: TGTGCCAGCTCATCTAAGGACAGGGGGAGCTACGAGCAGTACTTC. The whole variable domain, filled in from reference TRBV18 and TRBJ2-7, reads NAGVMQNPRHLVRRRGQEARLRCSPMKGHSHVYWYRQLPEEGLKFMVYLQKENIIDESGMPKERFSAEFPKEGPSILRIQQVVRGDSAAYFCASSSKDRGSYEQYFGPGTRLTVT.

This clone appeared a single time. This chain joins TRBV30 and TRBJ1-4, with unresolved D. Trimming took off 5 bases at V and 11 bases at J, with 12 bases between the two ends. The CDR3 length is 11 residues. Per the germline V gene, CDR1 is GTSNPN and CDR2 is SVGIG (reference sequence). CDR3 sequence: CAWGDGWKLFF. In nucleotides, the CDR3 is TGTGCCTGGGGAGATGGTTGGAAACTGTTTTTT.

The chain uses TRBV27 and TRBJ2-6; D not certain. Trimming shortened V by 6 bases and J by 0 bases, and 6 bases separated the two germline ends. Per the germline V gene, CDR1 is MNHEY and CDR2 is SMNVEV (reference sequence). The CDR3 is 14 residues long. Written as DNA, the CDR3 is TGTGCCAGCAGCCTCCTCTCTGGGGCCAACGTCCTGACTTTC. Residues: CASSLLSGANVLTF. Variable domain in full (rest from reference TRBV27 and TRBJ2-6): EAQVTQNPRYLITVTGKKLTVTCSQNMNHEYMSWYRQDPGLGLRQIYYSMNVEVTDKGDVPEGYKVSRKEKRNFPLILESPSPNQTSLYFCASSLLSGANVLTFGAGSRLTVL.

This clone was seen a handful of times. This chain links TRBV5-1 with TRBJ1-1; a possible D gene is TRBD1 (6 bases). The CDR3 is made up of 14 amino acids. Germline values: CDR1 SGHRS, CDR2 YFSETQ. With 3 bases removed from V and 0 bases from J, the gap between germline ends came to 9 bases. Here the CDR3 reads CASSSGQMNTEAFF. The CDR3 bases are TGCGCCAGCAGCTCTGGACAGATGAACACTGAAGCTTTCTTT.